Each of the 31 T cell receptor beta chains below was sequenced from the same sample in a study of CD8 T cells in ankylosing spondylitis. Points from the study as a whole: Blood from ankylosing spondylitis patients appeared to carry a characteristic roughly eight-variant TCR beta motif.

Using its own MiXCR run on the 5' RACE reads, TCRdb lists one record per CDR3 protein. The sample consists of around 130,000 distinct CDR3 sequences, roughly 15% of them appearing once. Which antigens these TCRs recognize remains unknown. Sequencing input: blood, either unsorted or a sorted T cell fraction (not recorded which). The origin of the receptors is a male donor with ankylosing spondylitis.

The V gene is TRBV9, the J gene TRBJ1-1, with D possibly being TRBD1 (6 bases). Germline V gene data show CDR1 as SGDLS and CDR2 as YYNGEE. V lost 4 bases and J 3 bases, leaving 13 bases between the germline ends. The CDR3 is made up of 14 amino acids. CDR3 region: CASSRGGGDTEAFF. The CDR3 DNA sequence: TGTGCCAGCAGCCGTGGAGGGGGGGACACTGAAGCTTTCTTT.

This clonotype has only a few counts. The genes are TRBV7-2 and TRBJ2-7; tentatively, D is TRBD2 (6 bases). Trimming left V 5 bases short and J 3 bases short, with 11 bases between. This CDR3 is built from 13 residues. The V gene's germline CDR1 is SGHTA and CDR2 FQGNSA. DNA for the CDR3: TGTGCCAGCAGCACGGGACTCTTCTACGAGCAGTACTTC. Protein product: CASSTGLFYEQYF. Variable domain in full (rest from reference TRBV7-2 and TRBJ2-7): GAGVSQSPSNKVTEKGKDVELRCDPISGHTALYWYRQSLGQGLEFLIYFQGNSAPDKSGLPSDRFSAERTGGSVSTLTIQRTQQEDSAVYLCASSTGLFYEQYFGPGTRLTVT.

A few counts support this clonotype. The chain employs TRBV11-3 and TRBJ2-1; D unresolved. CDR1 and CDR2 (germline): SGHNT, YENEEA. The length of the CDR3 is 16 residues. The V end lost 5 bases, the J end lost 5 bases, and 19 bases lay between the germline ends. CDR3 residues: CASSPVVWQDHNEQFF. As DNA, the CDR3 is TGTGCCAGCAGCCCGGTGGTATGGCAGGACCACAATGAGCAGTTCTTC.

The chain couples TRBV7-3 to TRBJ2-1, with 13 bases matching TRBD2. The germline CDR1 and CDR2 sequences are SGHTA and FQGTGA. The J segment lost 7 bases and the V segment lost 3 bases, leaving 6 bases of the junction unmatched. CDR3 length: 16 residues. The chain's CDR3 is CASSFGLAGVGNEQFF. In DNA, the CDR3 is TGTGCCAGCAGCTTCGGACTAGCGGGAGTTGGGAATGAGCAGTTCTTC.

The chain carries TRBV29-1 and TRBJ1-2; 9 bases match TRBD1. The CDR3 runs to 14 residues. Germline-derived CDR1 and CDR2 are SQVTM and ANQGSEA. J lost 5 bases, V lost 6 bases, and 10 bases had no gene match. CDR3 loop: CSVPNWTGEYGYTF. CDR3 DNA sequence: TGCAGCGTCCCAAATTGGACAGGGGAGTATGGCTACACCTTC.

DNA of the CDR3: TGCGCCAGCAGCTTGGCCGGGACTAGCATACCCTACAATGAGCAGTTCTTC. Its translation is CASSLAGTSIPYNEQFF. This chain joins TRBV5-1 and TRBJ2-1, with 9 bases that match TRBD2. Germline V gene sequence: CDR1 SGHRS, CDR2 YFSETQ. The CDR3 contains 17 residues. Unmatched junction bases numbered 6, after V lost 0 bases and J lost 2 bases.

This clonotype was seen at least ten times. The chain employs TRBV7-2 and TRBJ1-4, with a tentative D call TRBD1 (5 bases). Germline CDR1 reads SGHTA; CDR2 reads FQGNSA. The ends were cut back, 4 bases at V and 6 bases at J, with 9 bases in the middle. CDR3 length: 13 amino acids. CDR3 DNA sequence: TGTGCCAGCAGCTCCGGGGCGGATGAAAAACTGTTTTTT. Amino acids: CASSSGADEKLFF.

The chain combines TRBV6-5 with TRBJ2-7; D uncertain. Germline V gene data show CDR1 as MNHEY and CDR2 as SVGAGI. V was shortened by 2 bases and J by 2 bases, with 13 bases between the two germline ends. The CDR3 has 15 amino acids. For the CDR3, the DNA is TGTGCCAGCAGTTACGAGACTTCTCCTACCTACGAGCAGTACTTC. It codes for CASSYETSPTYEQYF.

This clonotype was seen a handful of times. The rearrangement joins TRBV9 to TRBJ2-1, with TRBD2 matching 11 bases. With V trimmed by 3 bases and J by 2 bases, 4 bases remained unmatched. The CDR3 sequence is 16 residues long. The V gene's germline CDR1 is SGDLS and CDR2 YYNGEE. For the CDR3, the DNA is TGTGCCAGCAGCGCGGCGACTAGCGGGACCTACAATGAGCAGTTCTTC. It translates to CASSAATSGTYNEQFF. Full variable domain (rest looked up from reference TRBV9 and TRBJ2-1): DSGVTQTPKHLITATGQRVTLRCSPRSGDLSVYWYQQSLDQGLQFLIQYYNGEERAKGNILERFSAQQFPDLHSELNLSSLELGDSALYFCASSAATSGTYNEQFFGPGTRLTVL.

In its sample, this clonotype was seen many times. This chain links TRBV5-1 with TRBJ2-4; 8 bases agree with TRBD2. J lost 6 bases, V lost 0 bases, and 5 bases had no gene match. CDR3 length equals 15 residues. Germline values: CDR1 SGHRS, CDR2 YFSETQ. This CDR3 reads CASSLDGLAPNIQYF. The CDR3 coding sequence is TGCGCCAGCAGCTTGGATGGACTAGCCCCAAACATTCAGTACTTC.

V usage is TRBV12-5 and J usage is TRBJ2-1; D is tentatively TRBD1 or TRBD2 (5 bases each). In germline, CDR1 is LGHNT, CDR2 FRNRAP. The CDR3 totals 15 residues. V dropped 0 bases and J dropped 6 bases, with 12 bases sitting between them. DNA for the CDR3: TGTGCTAGTGGTTTGGTACTGGTCGGGGCCAATGAGCAGTTCTTC. It encodes CASGLVLVGANEQFF.

This clonotype was seen more than once but under ten times. J is TRBJ2-7 and V is TRBV7-9, with D tentatively TRBD1 (6 bases). This CDR3 has 16 amino acids. The germline V gene has CDR1 SEHNR and CDR2 FQNEAQ (reference sequence). V was pared by 10 bases and J by 0 bases, with 22 bases between. CDR3 nucleotide sequence: TGTGCCACCCGGGGAGAGAAAACAGGGCACTCCTACGAGCAGTACTTC. This encodes CATRGEKTGHSYEQYF. Looking up the rest from reference TRBV7-9 and TRBJ2-7 gives the full variable domain: DTGVSQNPRHKITKRGQNVTFRCDPISEHNRLYWYRQTLGQGPEFLTYFQNEAQLEKSRLLSDRFSAERPKGSFSTLEIQRTEQGDSAMYLCATRGEKTGHSYEQYFGPGTRLTVT.

This clonotype has just a few counts. The chain links TRBV5-1 to TRBJ1-2; D ambiguous. The V and J ends lost 6 bases and 3 bases respectively, with 15 bases between them. Germline lookup yields CDR1 SGHRS and CDR2 YFSETQ. This CDR3 has 14 residues. The chain's CDR3 is CASKRETTDYGYTF. Written as DNA, the CDR3 is TGCGCCAGCAAGAGAGAAACAACCGACTATGGCTACACCTTC. The full variable domain, completed using reference TRBV5-1 and TRBJ1-2, is KAGVTQTPRYLIKTRGQQVTLSCSPISGHRSVSWYQQTPGQGLQFLFEYFSETQRNKGNFPGRFSGRQFSNSRSEMNVSTLELGDSALYLCASKRETTDYGYTFGSGTRLTVV.

The gene calls are TRBV6-1 and TRBJ2-7; D unresolved. The germline V and J ends were trimmed by 7 bases and 6 bases, with 7 bases remaining between them. This CDR3 has 10 residues. Germline V gene data show CDR1 as MNHNS and CDR2 as SASEGT. Written as DNA, the CDR3 is TGTGCCAGCAATTTCGGCGAGCAGTACTTC. Protein sequence: CASNFGEQYF.

J is TRBJ1-2 and V is TRBV9; no firm D call. Trimming pared 4 bases from V and 4 bases from J, leaving 17 bases between. This CDR3 region has 15 residues. CDR1 SGDLS and CDR2 YYNGEE come from the germline V gene. This CDR3 is CASSLRAFDTYGYTF. The DNA for the CDR3 is TGTGCCAGCAGCCTCCGGGCATTCGATACCTATGGCTACACCTTC.

This clonotype was detected many times. The V call is TRBV4-1, the J call TRBJ2-7; 7 bases match TRBD1. The CDR3 is made up of 14 amino acids. V lost 3 bases, J lost 0 bases, and 2 bases stayed unmatched. Germline assignment: CDR1 MGHRA and CDR2 YSYEKL. CDR3 in DNA: TGCGCCAGCAGCCAGAGACAGGGCTCCTACGAGCAGTACTTC. Protein product: CASSQRQGSYEQYF.

This clonotype was observed a handful of times. The rearrangement uses TRBV27 and TRBJ2-7; perhaps TRBD2 as D (6 bases). Germline-derived CDR1 and CDR2 are MNHEY and SMNVEV (reference sequence). The CDR3 contains 15 residues. Trimming left V 6 bases short and J 6 bases short, with 21 bases between. CDR3 amino acids: CASRRDSNFLGEQYF. The DNA of the CDR3 is TGTGCCAGCAGGCGGGACTCCAATTTTTTAGGCGAGCAGTACTTC.

This clonotype has a handful of counts. This chain uses TRBV6-5 with TRBJ2-3; the D is unclear. Germline CDR1 MNHEY, CDR2 SVGAGI. V dropped 3 bases and J dropped 5 bases, with 12 bases sitting between them. This CDR3 region has 14 residues. Here the CDR3 DNA reads TGTGCCAGCAGTTATGGCTCTATGGGAGATACGCAGTATTTT. Amino acids: CASSYGSMGDTQYF.

The chain has TRBV24-1 and TRBJ2-3; D is unresolved. CDR3 length: 12 amino acids. The V and J ends lost 2 bases and 2 bases respectively, with 1 base between them. Per germline, CDR1 KGHDR and CDR2 SFDVKD. The CDR3 here is CATSDSTDTQYF. CDR3 nucleotide sequence: TGTGCCACCAGTGATTCCACAGATACGCAGTATTTT.

This clonotype was observed a few times. The rearrangement uses TRBV12-3 or TRBV12-4 and TRBJ1-1; no clear D. V lost 3 bases, J lost 4 bases, and 6 bases lay in between. The CDR3 loop spans 12 amino acids. CDR3 sequence (DNA): TGTGCCAGCAGTTTGATGAGCACTGAAGCTTTCTTT. This translates into CASSLMSTEAFF.

The chain is built from TRBV24-1 and TRBJ2-7; D gene uncertain. This CDR3 comprises 12 residues. Trimming removed 4 bases from V and 6 bases from J, with 9 bases in between. From germline, CDR1 is KGHDR and CDR2 SFDVKD. CDR3 nucleotides: TGTGCCACCAGTGACGGGCCCGGCGAGCAGTACTTC. This codes for CATSDGPGEQYF.

At least ten counts were recorded for this clonotype. The V call is TRBV9, the J call TRBJ2-7, with D tentatively TRBD2 (6 bases). CDR1 and CDR2 (germline): SGDLS, YYNGEE. This CDR3 has 14 amino acids. V lost 2 bases and J lost 2, with 11 bases in between. The CDR3 here is CASSVGGNPYEQYF. The CDR3 DNA follows: TGTGCCAGCAGCGTGGGCGGGAACCCCTACGAGCAGTACTTC.

The chain employs TRBV12-3 or TRBV12-4 and TRBJ1-2, with D hard to call. The CDR3 extends over 10 amino acids. Trimming shortened V by 5 bases and J by 7 bases, and 5 bases separated the two germline ends. The CDR3 DNA reads as TGTGCCAGCAGTGGAATTGGCTACACCTTC. Residues: CASSGIGYTF.

The gene calls are TRBV29-1 and TRBJ2-7; D may be TRBD2 (6 bases). The V gene lost 4 bases and the J gene lost 13 bases, with 17 bases spanning the gap. The CDR3 covers 11 residues. Germline lookup yields CDR1 SQVTM and CDR2 ANQGSEA. CDR3 residues: CSVANGGFLYF. DNA of the CDR3: TGCAGCGTTGCGAATGGGGGGTTCCTTTACTTC.

This clonotype was recorded at least ten times. This rearrangement joins TRBV6-2 or TRBV6-3 to TRBJ1-6, with D possibly TRBD1 on 6 matching bases. Between the trimmed V and J ends, which lost 6 bases and 0 bases, there was a span of 18 bases. The CDR3 runs 18 residues. Looked up from germline, CDR1 is MNHEY and CDR2 is SVGEGT. The CDR3 nucleotides read TGTGCCAGCAGCACCGGGACACCCCGAAGCTCCTATAATTCACCCCTCCACTTT. Translating it yields CASSTGTPRSSYNSPLHF.

This clonotype has just a few counts. The chain carries TRBV11-1 and TRBJ2-3, with D possibly TRBD1 on 6 matching bases. Trimming pared 5 bases from V and 9 bases from J, leaving 12 bases between. In germline, CDR1 is SGHAT, CDR2 FQDESV (reference sequence). The CDR3 runs 12 residues. The chain's CDR3 is CASSHREWTQYF. The CDR3 coding sequence is TGTGCCAGCAGCCACAGGGAGTGGACGCAGTATTTT.

This clonotype occurred a few times. The chain is built from TRBV27 and TRBJ2-2; a weak D match, TRBD2 (6 bases). V lost 1 base and J 3 bases, leaving 9 bases between the germline ends. CDR3 length equals 15 residues. The germline CDR1 and CDR2 sequences are MNHEY and SMNVEV (reference sequence). The CDR3 loop is CASSLLTSHTGELFF. As DNA, the CDR3 is TGTGCCAGCAGTTTATTAACTAGCCACACCGGGGAGCTGTTTTTT.

Only a few counts were recorded for this clonotype. This sequence joins TRBV20-1 and TRBJ2-1; either TRBD1 or TRBD2 may supply D (5 bases each). The CDR3 runs to 14 residues. CDR1 and CDR2 (germline): DFQATT, SNEGSKA (reference sequence). V was clipped by 6 bases and J by 2 bases, with 14 bases between them. The CDR3 loop is CSAQEGTPYNEQFF. For the CDR3, the DNA is TGCAGTGCCCAAGAAGGGACCCCCTACAATGAGCAGTTCTTC.

There are a few counts of this clonotype. J is TRBJ2-7 and V is TRBV12-3 or TRBV12-4, with no clear D. This CDR3 comprises 13 residues. V lost 3 bases, J lost 2 bases, and 8 bases lay in between. The CDR3 here is CASSLWGTYEQYF. In DNA form, the CDR3 reads TGTGCCAGCAGTTTGTGGGGAACCTACGAGCAGTACTTC.

Only a few counts were recorded for this clonotype. The J gene is TRBJ2-1, the V gene TRBV3-1, with 10 bases lining up with TRBD2. This CDR3 is 16 amino acids long. The ends lost 1 base at V and 7 bases at J; junction bases unmatched: 7. CDR1 is LGHDT and CDR2 is YNNKEL in the germline V gene (reference sequence). CDR3 loop: CASSQVSGRAGNEQFF. In DNA, the CDR3 is TGTGCCAGCAGCCAAGTCAGCGGGAGGGCCGGTAATGAGCAGTTCTTC.

There are many counts of this clonotype. The V and J genes are TRBV12-3 or TRBV12-4 and TRBJ2-2, with 10 bases lining up with TRBD2. The CDR3 has 16 amino acids. The V gene end was trimmed by 3 bases and the J gene end by 1 base; junction bases not matched to a gene: 2. The CDR3 nucleotides read TGTGCCAGCAGTTTCCCTAGCGGGAGGAACACCGGGGAGCTGTTTTTT. Translation gives CASSFPSGRNTGELFF.